This T cell receptor beta chain was recorded in a study of chemoradiotherapy in HPV16-positive cancers. Assay: immunoSEQ multiplex PCR; the TCRdb copy retains only in-frame clones and omits some. The table includes under 7,000 clones, 75% to 95% detected once. CDR3 size: 15 residues. V was trimmed by 9 bases and J by 4 bases, leaving 21 bases between them. Germline assignment: CDR1 LGHNA and CDR2 YSLEER. The sample here was blood, taken from a patient who underwent chemoradiotherapy. The chain has TRBV4-3 and TRBJ2-5, with D perhaps assigned TRBD1 or TRBD2 (5 bases each). This clonotype originated in a human donor with HPV-associated anogenital cancer. In DNA, the CDR3 is TGCGCCAGATATTATACCCGGGGCCCGGTAGAGACCCAGTACTTC. Protein product: CARYYTRGPVETQYF.